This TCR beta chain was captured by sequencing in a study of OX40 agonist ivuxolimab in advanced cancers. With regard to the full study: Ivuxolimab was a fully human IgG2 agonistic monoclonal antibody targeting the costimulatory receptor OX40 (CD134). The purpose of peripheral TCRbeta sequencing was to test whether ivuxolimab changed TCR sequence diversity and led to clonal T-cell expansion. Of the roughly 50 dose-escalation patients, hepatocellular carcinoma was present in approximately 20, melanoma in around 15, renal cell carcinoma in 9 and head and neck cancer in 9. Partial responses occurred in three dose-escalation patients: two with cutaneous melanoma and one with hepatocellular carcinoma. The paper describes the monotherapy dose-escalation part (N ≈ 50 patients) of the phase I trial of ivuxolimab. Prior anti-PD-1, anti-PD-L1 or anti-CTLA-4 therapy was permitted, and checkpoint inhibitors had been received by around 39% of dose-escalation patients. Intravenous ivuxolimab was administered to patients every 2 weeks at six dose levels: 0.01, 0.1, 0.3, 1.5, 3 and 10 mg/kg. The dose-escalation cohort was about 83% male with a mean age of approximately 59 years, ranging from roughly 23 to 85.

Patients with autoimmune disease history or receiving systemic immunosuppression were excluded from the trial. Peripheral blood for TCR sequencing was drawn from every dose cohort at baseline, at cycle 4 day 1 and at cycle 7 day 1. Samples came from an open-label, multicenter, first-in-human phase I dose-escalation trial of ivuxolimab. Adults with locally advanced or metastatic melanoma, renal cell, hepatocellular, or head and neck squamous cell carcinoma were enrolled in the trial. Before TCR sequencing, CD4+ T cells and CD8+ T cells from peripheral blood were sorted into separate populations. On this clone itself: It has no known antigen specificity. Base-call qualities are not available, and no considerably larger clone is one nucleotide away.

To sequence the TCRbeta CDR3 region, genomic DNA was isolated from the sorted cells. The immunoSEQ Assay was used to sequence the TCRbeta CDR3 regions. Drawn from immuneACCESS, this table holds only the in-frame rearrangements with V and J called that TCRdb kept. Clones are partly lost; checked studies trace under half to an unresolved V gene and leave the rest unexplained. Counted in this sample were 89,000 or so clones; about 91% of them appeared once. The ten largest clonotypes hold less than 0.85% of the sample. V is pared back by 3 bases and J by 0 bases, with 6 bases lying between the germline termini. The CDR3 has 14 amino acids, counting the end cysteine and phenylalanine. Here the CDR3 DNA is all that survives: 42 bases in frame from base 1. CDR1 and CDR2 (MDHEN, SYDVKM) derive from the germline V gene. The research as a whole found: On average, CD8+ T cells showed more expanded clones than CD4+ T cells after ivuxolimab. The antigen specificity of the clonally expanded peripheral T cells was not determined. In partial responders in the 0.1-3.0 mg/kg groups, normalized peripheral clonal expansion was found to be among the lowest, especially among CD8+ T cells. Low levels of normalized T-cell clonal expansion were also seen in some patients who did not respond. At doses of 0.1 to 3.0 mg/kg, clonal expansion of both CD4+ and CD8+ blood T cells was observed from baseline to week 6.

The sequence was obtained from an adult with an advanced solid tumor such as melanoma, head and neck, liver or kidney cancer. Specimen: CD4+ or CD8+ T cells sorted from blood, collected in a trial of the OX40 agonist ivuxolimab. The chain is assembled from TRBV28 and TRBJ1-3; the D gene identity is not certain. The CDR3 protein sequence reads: CASSLWGSGNTIYF. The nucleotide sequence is TGTGCCAGCAGTTTGTGGGGCTCTGGAAACACCATATATTTT.